The sequence of this TCR beta chain was determined in a study of blood T cell repertoires in COVID-19. On the study more broadly: In each case, the material was cDNA or gDNA derived from T cells, B-cell-depleted T cells, or PBMCs.

Study processing details: Estimation of nucleated cell counts relied on the amplification of reference gene primers. Some clones are missing from TCRdb's copy, which holds only in-frame ones; the method was immunoSEQ multiplex PCR. V, J and clone size reflect that table, while D and trimming were determined from the DNA. The table includes approximately 280,000 clones, about 82% detected once. This clone was detected only once. This clonotype was obtained from a man aged 45-65 years with active or convalescent COVID-19. The sample comprised peripheral blood.

CDR3 sequence: CASSLIRDRGSPLHF. Written as DNA, the CDR3 is TGTGCCAGCAGCCTCATCCGGGACAGGGGTTCACCCCTCCACTTT. This chain links TRBV6-5 with TRBJ1-6, with 10 bases aligning to TRBD1. The CDR3 is made up of 15 amino acids. The germline V gene encodes CDR1 MNHEY and CDR2 SVGAGI. Trimming cost V 6 bases and J 9 bases; bases outside gene matches: 8.